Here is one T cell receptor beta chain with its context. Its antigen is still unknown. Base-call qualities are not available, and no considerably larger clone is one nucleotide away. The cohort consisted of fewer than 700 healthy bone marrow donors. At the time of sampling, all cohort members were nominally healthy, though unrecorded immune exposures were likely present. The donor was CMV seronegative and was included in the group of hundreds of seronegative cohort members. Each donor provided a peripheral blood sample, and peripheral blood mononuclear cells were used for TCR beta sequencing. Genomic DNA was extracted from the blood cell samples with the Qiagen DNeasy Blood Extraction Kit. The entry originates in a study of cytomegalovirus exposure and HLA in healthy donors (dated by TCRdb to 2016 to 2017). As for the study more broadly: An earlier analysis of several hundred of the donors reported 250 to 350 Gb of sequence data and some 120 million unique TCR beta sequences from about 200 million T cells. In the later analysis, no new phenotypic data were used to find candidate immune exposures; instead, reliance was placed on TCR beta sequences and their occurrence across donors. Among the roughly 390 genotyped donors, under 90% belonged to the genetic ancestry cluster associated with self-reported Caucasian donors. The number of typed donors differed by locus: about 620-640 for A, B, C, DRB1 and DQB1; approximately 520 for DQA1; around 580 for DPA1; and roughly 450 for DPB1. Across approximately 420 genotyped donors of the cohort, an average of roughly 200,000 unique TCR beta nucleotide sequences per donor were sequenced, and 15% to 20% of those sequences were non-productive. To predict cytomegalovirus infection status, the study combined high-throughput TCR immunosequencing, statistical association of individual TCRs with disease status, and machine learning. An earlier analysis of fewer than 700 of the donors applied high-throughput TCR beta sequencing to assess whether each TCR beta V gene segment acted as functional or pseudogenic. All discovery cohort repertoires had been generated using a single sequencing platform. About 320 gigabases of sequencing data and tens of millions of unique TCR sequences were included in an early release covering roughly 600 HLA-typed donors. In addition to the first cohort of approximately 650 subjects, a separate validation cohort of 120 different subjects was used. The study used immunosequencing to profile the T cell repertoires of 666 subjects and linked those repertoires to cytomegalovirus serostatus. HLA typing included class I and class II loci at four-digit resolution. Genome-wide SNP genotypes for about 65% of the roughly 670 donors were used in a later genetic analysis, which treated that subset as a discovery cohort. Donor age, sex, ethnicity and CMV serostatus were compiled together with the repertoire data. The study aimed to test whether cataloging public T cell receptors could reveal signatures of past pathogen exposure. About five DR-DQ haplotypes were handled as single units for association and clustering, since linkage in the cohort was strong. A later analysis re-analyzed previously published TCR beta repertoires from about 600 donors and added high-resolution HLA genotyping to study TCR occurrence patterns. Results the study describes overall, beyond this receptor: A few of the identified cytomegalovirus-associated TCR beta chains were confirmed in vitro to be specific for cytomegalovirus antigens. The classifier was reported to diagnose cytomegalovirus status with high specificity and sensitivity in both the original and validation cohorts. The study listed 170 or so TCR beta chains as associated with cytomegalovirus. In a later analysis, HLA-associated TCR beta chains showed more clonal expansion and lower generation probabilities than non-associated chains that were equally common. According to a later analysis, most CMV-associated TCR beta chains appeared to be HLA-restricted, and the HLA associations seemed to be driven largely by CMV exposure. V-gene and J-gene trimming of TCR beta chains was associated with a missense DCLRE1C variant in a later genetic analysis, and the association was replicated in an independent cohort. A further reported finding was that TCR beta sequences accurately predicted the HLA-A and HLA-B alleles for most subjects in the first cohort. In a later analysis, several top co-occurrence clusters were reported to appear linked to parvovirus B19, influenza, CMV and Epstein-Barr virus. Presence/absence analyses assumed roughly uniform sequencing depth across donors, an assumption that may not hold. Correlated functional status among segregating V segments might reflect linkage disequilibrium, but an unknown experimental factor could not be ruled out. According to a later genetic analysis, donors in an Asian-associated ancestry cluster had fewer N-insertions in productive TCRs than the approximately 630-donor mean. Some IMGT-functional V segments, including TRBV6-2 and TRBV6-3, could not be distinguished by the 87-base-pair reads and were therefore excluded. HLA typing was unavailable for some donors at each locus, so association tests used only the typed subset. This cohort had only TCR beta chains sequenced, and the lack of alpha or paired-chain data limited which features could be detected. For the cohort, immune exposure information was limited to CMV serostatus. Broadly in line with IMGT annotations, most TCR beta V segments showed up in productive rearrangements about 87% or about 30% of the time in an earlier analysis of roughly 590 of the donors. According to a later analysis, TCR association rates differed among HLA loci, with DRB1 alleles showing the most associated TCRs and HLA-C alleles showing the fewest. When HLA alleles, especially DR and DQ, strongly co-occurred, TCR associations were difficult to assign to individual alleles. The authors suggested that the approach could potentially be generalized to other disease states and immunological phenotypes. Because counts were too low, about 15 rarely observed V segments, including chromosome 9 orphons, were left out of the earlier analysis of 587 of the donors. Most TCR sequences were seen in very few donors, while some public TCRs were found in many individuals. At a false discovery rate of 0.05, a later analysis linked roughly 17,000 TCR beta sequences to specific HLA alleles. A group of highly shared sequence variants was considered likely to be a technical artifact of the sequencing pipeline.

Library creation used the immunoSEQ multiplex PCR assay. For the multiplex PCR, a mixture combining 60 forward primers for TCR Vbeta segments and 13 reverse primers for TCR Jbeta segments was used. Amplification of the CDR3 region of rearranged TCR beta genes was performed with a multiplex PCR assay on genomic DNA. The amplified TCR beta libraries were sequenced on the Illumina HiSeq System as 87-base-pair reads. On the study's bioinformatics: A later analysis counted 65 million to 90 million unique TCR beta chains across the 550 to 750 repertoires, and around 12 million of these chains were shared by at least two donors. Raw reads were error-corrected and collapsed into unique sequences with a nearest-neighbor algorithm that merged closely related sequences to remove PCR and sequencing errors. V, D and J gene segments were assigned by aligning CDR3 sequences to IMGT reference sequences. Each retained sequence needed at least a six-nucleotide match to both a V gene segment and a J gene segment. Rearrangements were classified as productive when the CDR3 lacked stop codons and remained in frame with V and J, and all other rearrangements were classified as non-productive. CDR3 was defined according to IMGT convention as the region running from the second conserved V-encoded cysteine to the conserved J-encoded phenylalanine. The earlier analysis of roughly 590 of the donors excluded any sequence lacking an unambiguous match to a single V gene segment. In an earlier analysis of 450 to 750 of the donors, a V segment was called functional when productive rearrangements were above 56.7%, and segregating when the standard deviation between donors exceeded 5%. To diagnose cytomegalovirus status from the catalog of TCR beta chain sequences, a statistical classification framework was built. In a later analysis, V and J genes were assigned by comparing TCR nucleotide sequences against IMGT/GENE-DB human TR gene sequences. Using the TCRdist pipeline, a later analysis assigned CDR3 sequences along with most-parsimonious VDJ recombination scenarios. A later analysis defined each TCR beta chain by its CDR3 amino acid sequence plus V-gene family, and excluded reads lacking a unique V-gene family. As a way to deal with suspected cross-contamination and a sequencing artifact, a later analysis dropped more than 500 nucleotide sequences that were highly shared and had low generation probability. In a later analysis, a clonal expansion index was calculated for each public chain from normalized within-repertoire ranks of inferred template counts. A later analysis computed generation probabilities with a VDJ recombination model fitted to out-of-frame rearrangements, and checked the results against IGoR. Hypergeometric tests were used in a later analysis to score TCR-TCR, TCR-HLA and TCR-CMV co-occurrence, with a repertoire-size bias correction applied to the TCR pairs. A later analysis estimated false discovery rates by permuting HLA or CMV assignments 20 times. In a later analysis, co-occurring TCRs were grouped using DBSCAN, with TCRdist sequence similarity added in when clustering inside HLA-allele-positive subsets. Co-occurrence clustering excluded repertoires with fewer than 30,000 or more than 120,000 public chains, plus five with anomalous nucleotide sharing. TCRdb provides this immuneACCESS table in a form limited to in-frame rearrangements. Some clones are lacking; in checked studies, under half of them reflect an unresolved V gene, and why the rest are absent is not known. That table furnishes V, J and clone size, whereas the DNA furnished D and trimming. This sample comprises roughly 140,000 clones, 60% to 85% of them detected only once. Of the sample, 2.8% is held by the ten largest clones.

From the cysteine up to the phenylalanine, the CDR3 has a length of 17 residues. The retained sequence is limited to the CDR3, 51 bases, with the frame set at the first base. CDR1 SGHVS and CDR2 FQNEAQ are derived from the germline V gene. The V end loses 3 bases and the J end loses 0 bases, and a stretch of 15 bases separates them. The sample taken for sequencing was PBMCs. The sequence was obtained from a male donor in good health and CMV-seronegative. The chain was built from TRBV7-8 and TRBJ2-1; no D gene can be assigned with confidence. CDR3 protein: CASSFSGPLSSYNEQFF. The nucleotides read TGTGCCAGCAGCTTTTCAGGCCCGCTAAGCTCCTACAATGAGCAGTTCTTC.